The 9 T cell receptor beta chains below all came from one sample that was sequenced in a study of shared clonotypes between healthy human individuals. The repertoire was sequenced with immunoSEQ multiplex PCR; TCRdb's copy has only in-frame clones and lacks some. The sample shows 850,000 to 1,200,000 clones, around four fifths of them seen only once. Material: memory CD4+ T cells sorted from blood. This sample's subset: CD45RA-negative fraction. The source is a man younger than 30 in good health.

J is TRBJ2-5 and V is TRBV5-5, with a weak D call TRBD1 (6 bases). The CDR3 has 15 residues. Between the trimmed V and J ends, which lost 1 base and 4 bases, there was a span of 14 bases. Germline assignment: CDR1 SGHKS and CDR2 YYEKEE (reference sequence). DNA of the CDR3: TGTGCCAGCAGCTTGTTTGGGTCAGGGGCAGAGACCCAGTACTTC. Translated, it gives CASSLFGSGAETQYF.

V and J are TRBV6-6 and TRBJ1-5, with D unclear. The germline V and J ends were trimmed by 3 bases and 3 bases, with 12 bases remaining between them. CDR1 is MNHNY and CDR2 is SVGAGI in the germline V gene (reference sequence). The CDR3 length is 15 residues. CDR3 sequence: CASSYALQNNQPQHF. CDR3 bases: TGTGCCAGCAGTTATGCATTACAGAACAATCAGCCCCAGCATTTT.

The V gene is TRBV10-1, the J gene TRBJ2-2; tentative D call: TRBD1 (6 bases). The CDR3 totals 15 residues. V was trimmed by 3 bases and J by 4 bases, leaving 12 bases between them. Germline lookup yields CDR1 WNHNN and CDR2 SYGVQD (reference sequence). The DNA of the CDR3 is TGCGCCAGCAGTGACCACAGGGAAATCACCGGGGAGCTGTTTTTT. Translating it yields CASSDHREITGELFF.

CDR3 loop: CASSADTTYEQYF. The DNA for the CDR3 is TGTGCCAGCAGTGCGGACACGACCTACGAGCAGTACTTC. The V and J genes are TRBV27 and TRBJ2-7; D may be TRBD1 (5 bases). This CDR3 is built from 13 residues. CDR1 and CDR2 from the germline V gene are MNHEY and SMNVEV (reference sequence). V lost 5 bases to trimming and J lost 2 bases, with 10 bases between them.

This sequence joins TRBV29-1 and TRBJ2-7; D is perhaps TRBD1 or TRBD2 (5 bases each). V was cut by 6 bases and J by 6 bases, with 15 bases left in between. Germline CDR1 is SQVTM and CDR2 is ANQGSEA. This CDR3 contains 12 residues. The CDR3 DNA sequence: TGCAGCGTCGGGGACCCGGGCCGCGAGCAGTACTTC. Amino acid sequence: CSVGDPGREQYF.

The chain has TRBV6-1 and TRBJ2-7; D remains unclear. V lost 0 bases and J 6 bases, leaving 9 bases between the germline ends. The CDR3 covers 13 residues. Germline V gives CDR1 MNHNS, CDR2 SASEGT. DNA for the CDR3: TGTGCCAGCAGTGAAGCTGAGATGGGCGAGCAGTACTTC. It yields the protein CASSEAEMGEQYF.

The chain couples TRBV2 to TRBJ2-7; maybe TRBD2 (6 bases). The CDR3 has 15 residues. The V end was cut by 6 bases, the J end by 6 bases, with 21 bases between. Germline V gene data show CDR1 as SNHLY and CDR2 as FYNNEI. The CDR3: CASRAGAGTSSEQYF. DNA for the CDR3: TGTGCCAGCAGAGCGGGTGCAGGCACGAGCTCCGAGCAGTACTTC.

The chain is built from TRBV5-4 and TRBJ2-3; 11 bases are shared with TRBD2. CDR3 length: 15 amino acids. V gave up 4 bases and J gave up 3 bases; unmatched junction bases: 4. Germline V gene lookup returns CDR1 SGHNT and CDR2 YYREEE (reference sequence). The CDR3 nucleotides are TGTGCCAGCAGCCTAGCGGGGGGTCCGACAGATACGCAGTATTTT. Encoded protein: CASSLAGGPTDTQYF.

In regard to this clone: The junction shows a germline mismatch at one end, possibly a read error. J is TRBJ2-3 and V is TRBV7-7; D ambiguous. The CDR3 has 13 amino acids. Per germline, CDR1 SSHAT and CDR2 FNYEAQ (reference sequence). CDR3 region: CASSYLPADTQYF. In DNA form, the CDR3 reads TGTGCTAGCAGCTACCTGCCAGCAGATACGCAGTATTTT.